This T cell receptor beta chain was obtained from a study of brain T cells in children with intractable seizures. Of note for this clone: Antigen specificity is unknown.

Clones were sequenced by immunoSEQ multiplex PCR, and TCRdb holds only the in-frame ones, with some missing. Among about 340,000 clones listed, more than 85% were seen once. With 3 bases removed from V and 3 bases from J, the gap between germline ends came to 5 bases. The CDR3 runs 11 residues. Germline V lookup: CDR1 SQVTM, CDR2 ANQGSEA. Time point: blood from clinic visit 5 months post-surgery; TSC patient then seizure free. Sequencing was limited to surgery cases with top T cell transcript signatures in brain tissue. Before surgery, patients took at least one anti-epileptic drug. Study-level results: Only CDR3 sequence similarity suggested viral specificity, without known HCMV serostatus. Pre- and post-surgery blood differed in depth, so pre-surgery absences may be undersampling.

Sequencing used peripheral blood, obtained 4 to 6 months after surgery. V and J are TRBV29-1 and TRBJ1-2, with D uncertain. The TCR originated in a boy in the first two years of life with tuberous sclerosis and intractable seizures. CDR3 DNA: TGCAGCGTTGACGACTACTATGGCTACACCTTC. It encodes CSVDDYYGYTF.